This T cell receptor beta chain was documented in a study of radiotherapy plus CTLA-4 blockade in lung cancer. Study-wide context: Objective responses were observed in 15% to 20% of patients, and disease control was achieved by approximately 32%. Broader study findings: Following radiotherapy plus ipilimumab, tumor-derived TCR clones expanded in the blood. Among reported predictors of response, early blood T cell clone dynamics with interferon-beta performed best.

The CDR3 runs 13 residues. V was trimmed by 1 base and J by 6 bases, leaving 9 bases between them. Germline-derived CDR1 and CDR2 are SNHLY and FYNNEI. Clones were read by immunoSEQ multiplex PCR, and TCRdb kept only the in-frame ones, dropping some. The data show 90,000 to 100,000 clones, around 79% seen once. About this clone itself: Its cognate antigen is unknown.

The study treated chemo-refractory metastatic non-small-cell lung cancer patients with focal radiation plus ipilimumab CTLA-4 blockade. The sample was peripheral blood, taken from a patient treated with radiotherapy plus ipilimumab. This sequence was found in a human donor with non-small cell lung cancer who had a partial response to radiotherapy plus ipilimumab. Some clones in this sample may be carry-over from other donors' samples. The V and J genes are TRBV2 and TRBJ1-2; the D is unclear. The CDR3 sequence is CASSEGGTDGYTF. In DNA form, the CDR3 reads TGTGCCAGCAGTGAAGGAGGCACGGATGGCTACACCTTC.